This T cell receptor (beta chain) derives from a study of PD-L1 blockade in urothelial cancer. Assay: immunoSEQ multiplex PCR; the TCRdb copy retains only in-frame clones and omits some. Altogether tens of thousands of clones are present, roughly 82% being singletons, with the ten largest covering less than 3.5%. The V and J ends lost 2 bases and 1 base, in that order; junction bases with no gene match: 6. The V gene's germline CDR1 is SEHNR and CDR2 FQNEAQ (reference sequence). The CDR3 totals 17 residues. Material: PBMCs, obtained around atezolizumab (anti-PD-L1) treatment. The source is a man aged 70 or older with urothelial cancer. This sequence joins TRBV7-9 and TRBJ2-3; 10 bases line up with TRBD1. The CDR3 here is CASSLTTGTGGTDTQYF. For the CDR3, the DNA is TGTGCCAGCAGCTTAACCACCGGGACAGGGGGCACAGATACGCAGTATTTT.